Following are 27 T cell receptor beta chains from one sample sequenced in a study of blood T cells in healthy people across ages. A second PCR, run for roughly 7 to 12 cycles, used a sample-barcoded 5' primer plus a J-beta primer mix. TCRdb reprocessed the 5' RACE reads with MiXCR, giving one entry per CDR3 protein. The sample yields roughly 930,000 distinct CDR3 sequences, roughly 50% seen once. The source material was blood. The source is a man aged 25 to 40 in good health.

This clonotype was counted between two and nine times. The chain couples TRBV2 to TRBJ2-7; D not certain. The J call could be wrong; TRBJ2-5 is a better fit for the DNA end. This CDR3 is built from 17 residues. CDR1 is SNHLY and CDR2 is FYNNEI in the germline V gene. CDR3 loop: CASSEGPLDLKLGTQYF. CDR3 in DNA: TGTGCCAGCAGTGAAGGGCCCCTCGACCTCAAATTGGGGACCCAGTACTTC.

This rearrangement joins TRBV27 to TRBJ2-3, with D perhaps assigned TRBD1 or TRBD2 (5 bases each). Germline V gives CDR1 MNHEY, CDR2 SMNVEV (reference sequence). The CDR3 length is 15 residues. The V gene lost 3 bases and the J gene lost 0 bases, with 10 bases spanning the gap. The CDR3 reads CASSFRDRSTDTQYF. The CDR3 bases are TGTGCCAGCAGTTTCAGGGACCGCAGCACAGATACGCAGTATTTT.

V usage is TRBV4-3 and J usage is TRBJ1-2; D remains ambiguous. Trimming took 0 bases from V and 1 from J, leaving 9 bases between them. Germline V gene data show CDR1 as LGHNA and CDR2 as YSLEER. The CDR3 covers 15 residues. This CDR3 is CASSQEGTINYGYTF. CDR3 coding DNA: TGCGCCAGCAGCCAAGAAGGCACAATTAACTATGGCTACACCTTC.

On this clonotype: Relative to the germline gene, one junction end is altered; a read error may explain this. The chain recombines TRBV2 with TRBJ2-7; D uncertain. The CDR3 loop spans 13 amino acids. Germline values: CDR1 SNHLY, CDR2 FYNNEI. In DNA form, the CDR3 reads TGCGCCAGCAGTGAATCGGAGCTCTACGAGCAGTACTTC. Translating gives CASSESELYEQYF.

The rearrangement links TRBV6-2 or TRBV6-3 to TRBJ2-3, with 7 bases identical to TRBD2. The germline gives CDR1 MNHEY, CDR2 SVGEGT. The CDR3 covers 15 residues. Trimming cost V 8 bases and J 6 bases; bases outside gene matches: 14. Here the CDR3 DNA reads TGTGCCAGCCGGTTCTCGGCGGGGGACTTTGATACGCAGTATTTT. The encoded protein is CASRFSAGDFDTQYF.

The chain employs TRBV15 and TRBJ2-1; TRBD2 aligns across 10 bases. The CDR3 length is 16 residues. The ends lost 1 base at V and 4 bases at J; junction bases unmatched: 4. CDR1 and CDR2 (germline): LNHNV, YYDKDF (reference sequence). Here the CDR3 reads CATSRVERGGYNEQFF. The CDR3 DNA is TGTGCCACCAGCAGAGTGGAGCGGGGGGGTTACAATGAGCAGTTCTTC.

This clonotype showed up just once. The CDR3 coding sequence is TGTGCCAGCACCCTGGGGCAGAACAATGAGCAGTTCTTC. Protein sequence: CASTLGQNNEQFF. The chain joins TRBV12-3 or TRBV12-4 to TRBJ2-1; tentative D call: TRBD1 (5 bases). V dropped 7 bases and J dropped 5 bases, with 12 bases sitting between them. This CDR3 region has 13 residues.

The table lists this clonotype with a few counts. At one end the junction does not follow the germline gene, possibly because of a read error. As DNA, the CDR3 is TGTGCCAGCAGGGAAGGTTATGGCTACACCTTC. Protein: CASREGYGYTF. The chain couples TRBV6-1 to TRBJ1-2; D unresolved. Germline V gene sequence: CDR1 MNHNS, CDR2 SASEGT. The CDR3 contains 11 residues.

The V gene is TRBV30, the J gene TRBJ1-4; D ambiguous. From germline, CDR1 is GTSNPN and CDR2 SVGIG (reference sequence). The CDR3 runs to 13 residues. Trimming cost V 1 base and J 8 bases, with 11 bases left between them. CDR3 sequence reads: CAWSGGRREKLFF. The CDR3 DNA reads as TGTGCCTGGAGTGGCGGGCGGCGGGAAAAACTGTTTTTT. The whole variable domain, remainder taken from reference TRBV30 and TRBJ1-4, is SQTIHQWPATLVQPVGSPLSLECTVEGTSNPNLYWYRQAAGRGLQLLFYSVGIGQISSEVPQNLSASRPQDRQFILSSKKLLLSDSGFYLCAWSGGRREKLFFGSGTQLSVL.

V usage is TRBV29-1 and J usage is TRBJ1-2; TRBD1 matches 7 bases. The CDR3 is 12 residues long. Germline trimming cut 4 bases from V and 8 bases from J; bases unmatched to any gene: 7. Germline CDR1 and CDR2: SQVTM and ANQGSEA. In DNA form, the CDR3 reads TGCAGCGTTGTACAGGGGAATGGCGGCTACACCTTC. The encoded protein is CSVVQGNGGYTF.

The chain employs TRBV7-2 and TRBJ2-7; 13 positions agree with TRBD2. The V segment lost 4 bases and the J segment 4 bases; nucleotides outside the gene matches: 7. The CDR3 has 16 residues. CDR1 is SGHTA, CDR2 FQGNSA, per germline. Here the CDR3 DNA reads TGTGCCAGCAGCTCCCCTACTAGCGGGGGGGTGTACGAGCAGTACTTC. It specifies CASSSPTSGGVYEQYF. Full variable domain (outside the CDR3, taken from reference TRBV7-2 and TRBJ2-7): GAGVSQSPSNKVTEKGKDVELRCDPISGHTALYWYRQSLGQGLEFLIYFQGNSAPDKSGLPSDRFSAERTGGSVSTLTIQRTQQEDSAVYLCASSSPTSGGVYEQYFGPGTRLTVT.

This sequence joins TRBV3-1 and TRBJ1-1; D is possibly TRBD1 (5 bases). Germline loops: CDR1 LGHDT, CDR2 YNNKEL (reference sequence). V gave up 1 base and J gave up 5 bases, with 14 bases separating them. This CDR3 has 15 amino acids. The CDR3 bases are TGTGCCAGCAGCCAAGGGGCTGGGGCCTGGACTGAAGCTTTCTTT. This codes for CASSQGAGAWTEAFF.

Many counts were recorded for this clonotype. V usage is TRBV7-2 and J usage is TRBJ1-4; D is ambiguous. The CDR3 is 17 amino acids. Germline V gene sequence: CDR1 SGHTA, CDR2 FQGNSA. V lost 0 bases to trimming and J lost 0 bases, with 11 bases between them. CDR3 DNA: TGTGCCAGCAGCTTAGCTTCGGCCCACGCAACTAATGAAAAACTGTTTTTT. Its translation is CASSLASAHATNEKLFF.

The sample holds many counts of this clonotype. The CDR3 here is CASSQGAVYGYTF. DNA of the CDR3: TGTGCCAGCAGCCAAGGGGCGGTATATGGCTACACCTTC. The V call is TRBV3-1, the J call TRBJ1-2; D is unresolved. The CDR3 has 13 amino acids. Per germline, CDR1 LGHDT and CDR2 YNNKEL (reference sequence). V lost 1 base and J 5 bases, leaving 8 bases between the germline ends.

The genes are TRBV7-8 and TRBJ2-1, with 7 positions matching TRBD2. CDR3 length equals 18 residues. The V segment lost 0 bases and the J segment 7 bases; nucleotides outside the gene matches: 15. Germline loops: CDR1 SGHVS, CDR2 FQNEAQ. CDR3 region: CASSLAPTTSDWGNEQFF. CDR3 nucleotides: TGTGCCAGCAGCTTAGCCCCGACTACTAGCGACTGGGGGAATGAGCAGTTCTTC.

This sequence joins TRBV20-1 and TRBJ2-1; no firm D call. Germline lookup yields CDR1 DFQATT and CDR2 SNEGSKA (reference sequence). V was trimmed by 0 bases and J by 7 bases, leaving 13 bases between them. This CDR3 has 14 amino acids. CDR3 DNA sequence: TGCAGTGCTAGAGACAACCTAGTAGGAAATGAGCAGTTCTTC. It encodes CSARDNLVGNEQFF.

The V and J genes are TRBV6-2 or TRBV6-3 and TRBJ2-1; D is unclear. The V and J ends lost 8 bases and 5 bases respectively, with 10 bases between them. The CDR3 loop spans 12 amino acids. The germline CDR1 and CDR2 sequences are MNHEY and SVGEGT. The CDR3 loop reads CASGLRDNEQFF. The CDR3 coding sequence is TGTGCCAGCGGCTTACGTGACAATGAGCAGTTCTTC.

This clonotype was detected only once. This chain joins TRBV7-2 and TRBJ1-5; 9 bases match TRBD1. This CDR3 has 16 residues. The ends lost 6 bases at V and 9 bases at J; junction bases unmatched: 15. CDR1 is SGHTA, CDR2 FQGNSA, per germline. CDR3 in amino acids: CASRPAGTGLFAPQHF. The DNA for the CDR3 is TGTGCCAGCAGACCCGCGGGGACAGGGTTATTTGCGCCCCAGCATTTT.

V gene TRBV7-2 combines with J gene TRBJ2-5; 7 bases line up with TRBD1. This CDR3 spans 15 amino acids. The germline gives CDR1 SGHTA, CDR2 FQGNSA. The V gene end was trimmed by 5 bases and the J gene end by 4 bases; junction bases not matched to a gene: 10. The CDR3 DNA is TGTGCCAGCAGCCCTCAGGCCCACAGGGGAGAGACCCAGTACTTC. Residues: CASSPQAHRGETQYF.

Here the CDR3 reads CATSDPLGDRVSGANVLTF. The CDR3 bases are TGTGCCACCAGTGACCCCCTGGGGGACAGGGTGAGCGGGGCCAACGTCCTGACTTTC. J is TRBJ2-6 and V is TRBV24-1, with 9 bases aligning to TRBD1. Germline CDR1 reads KGHDR; CDR2 reads SFDVKD. Unmatched junction bases numbered 13, after V lost 4 bases and J lost 4 bases. This CDR3 is 19 amino acids long.

This clonotype was recorded a few times. The chain has TRBV28 and TRBJ2-7, with 7 positions matching TRBD1. Germline lookup yields CDR1 MDHEN and CDR2 SYDVKM. This CDR3 region has 14 residues. Trimming at V came to 4 bases and at J to 0 bases, leaving 3 bases not matched to a gene. Written as DNA, the CDR3 is TGTGCCAGCAGTTCCTGGGACAGCTCCTACGAGCAGTACTTC. It codes for CASSSWDSSYEQYF.

This clonotype has a handful of counts. This sequence joins TRBV9 and TRBJ2-3; D is undetermined. The CDR3 runs 13 residues. Germline lookup yields CDR1 SGDLS and CDR2 YYNGEE. V lost 0 bases and J lost 5, with 7 bases in between. This chain's CDR3 is CASSVGQEDTQYF. The DNA for the CDR3 is TGTGCCAGCAGCGTAGGTCAAGAAGATACGCAGTATTTT.

This clonotype was observed a few times. DNA of the CDR3: TGTGCCAGCAGCTTAGAGGTGGCGACTAGCGGGGACTCCTACGAGCAGTACTTC. Protein: CASSLEVATSGDSYEQYF. The chain is built from TRBV7-9 and TRBJ2-7, with 11 bases fitting TRBD2. V dropped 1 base and J dropped 0; count of bases not matched to a gene: 8. Germline CDR1 SEHNR, CDR2 FQNEAQ (reference sequence). The CDR3 totals 18 residues.

The V gene is TRBV14, the J gene TRBJ1-6, with no clear D. The CDR3 runs to 14 residues. Germline V gene lookup returns CDR1 SGHDN and CDR2 FVKESK. V lost 0 bases and J 13 bases, leaving 13 bases between the germline ends. CDR3 amino acids: CASSQDRSVGPLHF. The DNA of the CDR3 is TGTGCCAGCAGCCAAGATCGTTCAGTAGGGCCCCTCCACTTT.

This clonotype was seen a few times. This chain uses TRBV7-2 with TRBJ2-1; TRBD1 agrees at 7 bases. The CDR3 is 14 residues long. The junction had 6 bases not matched to a gene; V was cut back by 1 base and J by 9 bases. Germline V gene data show CDR1 as SGHTA and CDR2 as FQGNSA. The CDR3 protein is CASSLGQGRGEQFF. The CDR3 DNA sequence: TGTGCCAGCAGCTTAGGACAGGGAAGGGGTGAGCAGTTCTTC.

The CDR3 nucleotides read TGTGCCAGCAGTTACGGTCCCGTGCGGGGCTACGAGCAGTACTTC. Translation gives CASSYGPVRGYEQYF. The chain is built from TRBV6-5 and TRBJ2-7; perhaps TRBD2 as D (6 bases). The CDR3 consists of 15 residues. Germline V gene sequence: CDR1 MNHEY, CDR2 SVGAGI. The V and J ends lost 2 bases and 3 bases respectively, with 14 bases between them.

V usage is TRBV6-2 or TRBV6-3 and J usage is TRBJ2-1; 11 bases fit TRBD2. This CDR3 is built from 20 residues. The ends lost 8 bases at V and 7 bases at J; junction bases unmatched: 25. Germline values: CDR1 MNHEY, CDR2 SVGEGT. The DNA for the CDR3 is TGTGCCAGCGGGGGGGCCGGGACTAGCGGTATCTCGGGTATCTTGAATGAGCAGTTCTTC. This gives the protein CASGGAGTSGISGILNEQFF.